The 16 T cell receptor beta chains below all came from one sample that was sequenced in a study of blood T cell repertoires in COVID-19. Assay used: immunoSEQ multiplex PCR; TCRdb lists only in-frame clones, some missing. This table has tens of thousands of clones, roughly 83% appearing once. The sequencing sample was made of peripheral blood. The receptors originated from a man aged 50 or older with acute or convalescent COVID-19.

The V and J genes are TRBV5-1 and TRBJ2-7, with 7 positions matching TRBD1. J gave up 2 bases and V 0 bases, and 11 bases lay outside the gene matches. CDR3 size: 17 residues. Germline CDR1 and CDR2: SGHRS and YFSETQ. The CDR3 bases are TGCGCCAGCAGCTTGGATTATCGGACAGGTCCAGCCTACGAGCAGTACTTC. As protein: CASSLDYRTGPAYEQYF.

The chain is built from TRBV10-3 and TRBJ1-2; 8 positions agree with TRBD1. This CDR3 region has 15 residues. Unmatched junction bases numbered 10, after V lost 4 bases and J lost 6 bases. CDR1 ENHRY and CDR2 SYGVKD come from the germline V gene. DNA of the CDR3: TGTGCCATCAGTGCTATACCGGACAGGGTCGATGGCTACACCTTC. Its translation is CAISAIPDRVDGYTF.

This chain links TRBV2 with TRBJ1-5, with TRBD1 as a possible D gene (6 bases). CDR1 and CDR2 (germline): SNHLY, FYNNEI. V was clipped by 4 bases and J by 5 bases, with 12 bases between them. This CDR3 is built from 14 residues. CDR3: CASSAPHRDQPQHF. CDR3 in DNA: TGTGCCAGCAGTGCCCCCCACAGGGATCAGCCCCAGCATTTT.

The chain recombines TRBV3-1 (or the pseudogene TRBV3-2) with TRBJ1-2; D is possibly TRBD1 (6 bases). The CDR3 extends over 15 amino acids. Germline-derived CDR1 and CDR2 are LGHDT and YNNKEL (reference sequence). Trimming stripped 4 bases from V and 9 bases from J, with 21 bases between. The CDR3 nucleotides read TGTGCCAGCAGCCCGCCTCCGGGACATACATCTAGCTACACCTTC. This codes for CASSPPPGHTSSYTF.

This clone was recorded a few times. This sequence joins TRBV29-1 and TRBJ2-5; 7 bases are a match to TRBD1. Germline trimming cut 3 bases from V and 2 bases from J; bases unmatched to any gene: 3. CDR1 SQVTM and CDR2 ANQGSEA come from the germline V gene. The CDR3 has 13 amino acids. CDR3 residues: CSVDLGQQETQYF. DNA for the CDR3: TGCAGCGTTGACCTGGGACAGCAAGAGACCCAGTACTTC.

The rearrangement joins TRBV5-1 to TRBJ2-7; the D gene is possibly TRBD2 (5 bases). Trimming left V 7 bases short and J 4 bases short, with 12 bases between. CDR3 length: 12 amino acids. The germline V gene encodes CDR1 SGHRS and CDR2 YFSETQ. CDR3 nucleotide sequence: TGCGCCAGCTCTCCACTAGGGTACGAGCAGTACTTC. Translating it yields CASSPLGYEQYF.

The genes are TRBV5-5 and TRBJ2-7; 8 bases agree with TRBD1. Trimming took 2 bases from V and 5 from J; bases not matched to a gene: 15. The germline V gene encodes CDR1 SGHKS and CDR2 YYEKEE (reference sequence). This CDR3 comprises 17 residues. As DNA, the CDR3 is TGTGCCAGCAGCTTTGACAGGGGCCTCAAGAGCAGTAACGAGCAGTACTTC. Its translation is CASSFDRGLKSSNEQYF.

The chain joins TRBV5-1 to TRBJ1-1; maybe TRBD1 (6 bases). Trimming removed 4 bases from V and 1 base from J, with 17 bases in between. CDR1 and CDR2 (germline): SGHRS, YFSETQ. The CDR3 is made up of 16 amino acids. The CDR3 DNA follows: TGCGCCAGCAGCCCTCAGATCTCGACAGGGAACACTGAAGCTTTCTTT. It codes for CASSPQISTGNTEAFF. Together with reference TRBV5-1 and TRBJ1-1, the CDR3 gives the full variable domain: KAGVTQTPRYLIKTRGQQVTLSCSPISGHRSVSWYQQTPGQGLQFLFEYFSETQRNKGNFPGRFSGRQFSNSRSEMNVSTLELGDSALYLCASSPQISTGNTEAFFGQGTRLTVV.

V gene TRBV7-9 combines with J gene TRBJ2-7; weak D call: TRBD2 (8 bases). The CDR3 consists of 15 residues. CDR1 and CDR2 (germline): SEHNR, FQNEAQ (reference sequence). V was trimmed by 3 bases and J by 5 bases, leaving 17 bases between them. DNA of the CDR3: TGTGCCAGCAGCTTCGGGAGGGGGCTCTATGACGAGCAGTACTTC. It is translated as CASSFGRGLYDEQYF.

The V and J genes are TRBV5-1 and TRBJ2-7; 7 bases line up with TRBD1. There are 13 residues in the CDR3. Trimming removed 3 bases from V and 3 bases from J; junction bases left unmatched: 3. Germline CDR1 and CDR2: SGHRS and YFSETQ. For the CDR3, the DNA is TGCGCCAGCAGCTCAGGGGGAAGCTACGAGCAGTACTTC. This translates into CASSSGGSYEQYF.

This chain links TRBV28 with TRBJ1-5, with D possibly TRBD1 on 6 matching bases. The CDR3 is 16 residues long. The V gene lost 5 bases and the J gene lost 2 bases, with 16 bases spanning the gap. The germline gives CDR1 MDHEN, CDR2 SYDVKM. Here the CDR3 reads CASSVNRVGGNQPQHF. The CDR3, as DNA: TGTGCCAGCAGTGTCAACAGGGTCGGGGGCAATCAGCCCCAGCATTTT.

The chain uses TRBV7-8 and TRBJ2-1; D is ambiguous. The germline gives CDR1 SGHVS, CDR2 FQNEAQ. This CDR3 is 14 amino acids long. V was clipped by 1 base and J by 9 bases, with 13 bases between them. CDR3 coding DNA: TGTGCCAGCAGCTTAGGCAGCCCTCCGGGTGAGCAGTTCTTC. Protein: CASSLGSPPGEQFF.

V is TRBV28 and J is TRBJ2-2, with a weak D call TRBD1 (6 bases). The V gene's germline CDR1 is MDHEN and CDR2 SYDVKM. Trimming pared 7 bases from V and 5 bases from J, leaving 14 bases between. This CDR3 is 14 amino acids long. DNA of the CDR3: TGTGCCAGCATCCCGGGACAAAGAACCGGGGAGCTGTTTTTT. Its translation: CASIPGQRTGELFF.

This sequence joins TRBV6-6 and TRBJ2-2, with TRBD1 identical over 7 bases. Losses at the gene ends were 7 bases for V and 4 bases for J; bases not matched to a gene: 6. CDR1 and CDR2 from the germline V gene are MNHNY and SVGAGI (reference sequence). The CDR3 has 14 residues. In DNA, the CDR3 is TGTGCCAGCACCCCAGGGGGTTTCACCGGGGAGCTGTTTTTT. It specifies CASTPGGFTGELFF.

The rearrangement links TRBV10-2 to TRBJ1-2; no definite D call. The V end lost 3 bases, the J end lost 0 bases, and 11 bases lay between the germline ends. The germline CDR1 and CDR2 sequences are WSHSY and SAAADI. The CDR3 covers 15 residues. The CDR3 bases are TGCGCCAGCAGTGACGGAGGACTGGCTAACTATGGCTACACCTTC. Its translation: CASSDGGLANYGYTF.

The V gene is TRBV4-2, the J gene TRBJ1-1; 9 bases are shared with TRBD1. Trimming at V came to 4 bases and at J to 3 bases, leaving 3 bases not matched to a gene. The germline gives CDR1 LGHNA, CDR2 YNFKEQ. The CDR3 covers 14 residues. The CDR3: CASSLWTGDTEAFF. The CDR3 DNA sequence: TGTGCCAGCAGCCTTTGGACAGGGGACACTGAAGCTTTCTTT.